The 6 T cell receptor beta chains below all came from one sample that was sequenced in a study of identical twins. TCRdb analysed the 5' RACE reads with MiXCR anew, one entry per CDR3 protein. The repertoire holds 450,000 or so distinct CDR3 sequences, approximately 15% seen once, with about 0.52% in the top ten. These data also formed part of another study, on yellow fever vaccine responses in identical twins.

The sequenced sample was CD4+ T cells sorted from blood. The receptors derive from a woman aged 18-29 years in good health.

This rearrangement joins TRBV10-3 to TRBJ2-7; tentative D call: TRBD2 (5 bases). The CDR3 is 12 amino acids. V dropped 6 bases and J dropped 3 bases, with 9 bases sitting between them. Germline V gives CDR1 ENHRY, CDR2 SYGVKD. The CDR3 DNA follows: TGTGCCATCAGGGACTCTCTCTACGAGCAGTACTTC. As protein: CAIRDSLYEQYF.

This clonotype was picked up a small number of times. The chain recombines TRBV18 with TRBJ1-5; D unclear. Per the germline V gene, CDR1 is KGHSH and CDR2 is LQKENI. The CDR3 consists of 14 residues. The V end was cut by 3 bases, the J end by 5 bases, with 11 bases between. The CDR3: CASSPNMIDQPQHF. In DNA, the CDR3 is TGTGCCAGCTCACCCAACATGATTGATCAGCCCCAGCATTTT.

There are a few counts of this clonotype. The genes are TRBV2 and TRBJ2-5; D tentatively fits TRBD1 or TRBD2 (5 bases each). The germline V gene encodes CDR1 SNHLY and CDR2 FYNNEI. V was shortened by 6 bases and J by 4 bases, with 12 bases between the two germline ends. The CDR3 loop spans 13 amino acids. CDR3 region: CASRGTGAETQYF. In DNA, the CDR3 is TGTGCCAGCAGGGGGACCGGGGCAGAGACCCAGTACTTC.

The V and J genes are TRBV5-1 and TRBJ2-7; D uncertain. CDR3 length: 15 residues. Germline values: CDR1 SGHRS, CDR2 YFSETQ. The V end lost 2 bases, the J end lost 2 bases, and 14 bases lay between the germline ends. The DNA for the CDR3 is TGCGCCAGCAGCTTTACCGTACAACCAGCCTACGAGCAGTACTTC. Its translation is CASSFTVQPAYEQYF. The full variable domain, its missing parts supplied by reference TRBV5-1 and TRBJ2-7, is KAGVTQTPRYLIKTRGQQVTLSCSPISGHRSVSWYQQTPGQGLQFLFEYFSETQRNKGNFPGRFSGRQFSNSRSEMNVSTLELGDSALYLCASSFTVQPAYEQYFGPGTRLTVT.

This clonotype turned up a few times. The rearrangement links TRBV7-9 to TRBJ2-7; 8 bases agree with TRBD2. CDR3 length equals 12 residues. CDR1 and CDR2 from the germline V gene are SEHNR and FQNEAQ (reference sequence). Unmatched junction bases numbered 7, after V lost 5 bases and J lost 10 bases. The CDR3 loop reads CASSQGAGAQYF. CDR3 nucleotides: TGTGCCAGCAGCCAGGGAGCGGGGGCCCAGTACTTC.

This clonotype was seen ten or more times. This chain joins TRBV7-9 and TRBJ2-3, with D possibly matching TRBD2 (5 bases). The CDR3 spans 15 residues. Between the trimmed V and J ends, which lost 5 bases and 1 base, there was a span of 13 bases. Germline V gives CDR1 SEHNR, CDR2 FQNEAQ (reference sequence). CDR3 in DNA: TGTGCCAGCAGCCAAAGCGGAGCGCGCACAGATACGCAGTATTTT. Protein sequence: CASSQSGARTDTQYF.